The 18 T cell receptor beta chains below all came from one sample that was sequenced in a study of blood T cell repertoires in COVID-19. The method was immunoSEQ multiplex PCR; TCRdb's version includes in-frame clones alone and lacks a portion of them. Of under 300,000 clones listed, 75% to 95% are singletons. Sequenced sample: PBMCs or T cells enriched from blood (not recorded which). These receptors were collected from a woman aged 18-30 years who had recovered from COVID-19.

V usage is TRBV28 and J usage is TRBJ2-1, with a weak D call TRBD2 (5 bases). V lost 7 bases and J 6 bases, leaving 7 bases between the germline ends. CDR3 length equals 11 residues. Germline CDR1 is MDHEN and CDR2 is SYDVKM. The CDR3 spells CASTRGNEQFF. The CDR3 DNA sequence: TGTGCCAGCACCCGGGGCAATGAGCAGTTCTTC.

This clone was detected only once. The V gene is TRBV5-1, the J gene TRBJ2-5; a weak D match, TRBD1 (6 bases). Looked up from germline, CDR1 is SGHRS and CDR2 is YFSETQ. V was clipped by 5 bases and J by 5 bases, with 13 bases between them. The CDR3 covers 13 residues. The CDR3 nucleotides read TGCGCCAGCAGTAGCACAGGGCATGAGACCCAGTACTTC. Protein: CASSSTGHETQYF.

V usage is TRBV21-1 and J usage is TRBJ2-2; the table gives TRBD1 as D, unverified against the DNA. TRBV21-1 is tagged as a pseudogene. CDR3 length: 15 residues. The CDR3 is CASSKGTLNTGELFF. The DNA for the CDR3 is TGTGCCAGCAGCAAAGGGACACTGAACACCGGGGAGCTGTTTTTT.

The rearrangement joins TRBV19 to TRBJ1-2; the D is unclear. The ends were cut back, 6 bases at V and 0 bases at J, with 8 bases in the middle. The CDR3 consists of 13 residues. Germline V gene sequence: CDR1 LNHDA, CDR2 SQIVND (reference sequence). In DNA form, the CDR3 reads TGTGCCAGTAGCCTTACAGCTAACTATGGCTACACCTTC. It yields the protein CASSLTANYGYTF. The full variable domain, completed using reference TRBV19 and TRBJ1-2, is DGGITQSPKYLFRKEGQNVTLSCEQNLNHDAMYWYRQDPGQGLRLIYYSQIVNDFQKGDIAEGYSVSREKKESFPLTVTSAQKNPTAFYLCASSLTANYGYTFGSGTRLTVV.

This chain joins TRBV2 and TRBJ1-1, with 10 positions matching TRBD1. The junction had 5 bases not matched to a gene; V was cut back by 8 bases and J by 5 bases. This CDR3 has 13 residues. The germline V gene encodes CDR1 SNHLY and CDR2 FYNNEI. CDR3 protein: CASDGQGETEAFF. CDR3 sequence (DNA): TGTGCCAGCGATGGACAGGGGGAGACTGAAGCTTTCTTT.

Only one count was recorded for this clone. This chain links TRBV18 with TRBJ2-1, with 9 bases that match TRBD2. The CDR3 runs 16 residues. The germline gives CDR1 KGHSH, CDR2 LQKENI. The ends lost 6 bases at V and 6 bases at J; junction bases unmatched: 12. The DNA of the CDR3 is TGTGCCAGCTCCACCGATCTAGCGGGGTCGTTCAATGAGCAGTTCTTC. This encodes CASSTDLAGSFNEQFF.

This CDR3 is CASSQSTVLNYGYTF. In nucleotides, the CDR3 is TGTGCCAGCAGCCAATCAACAGTTTTAAACTATGGCTACACCTTC. This chain joins TRBV4-2 and TRBJ1-2, with D uncertain. Trimming cost V 2 bases and J 2 bases, with 12 bases left between them. The CDR3 has 15 residues. CDR1 LGHNA and CDR2 YNFKEQ come from the germline V gene.

This rearrangement joins TRBV5-4 to TRBJ1-2, with a weak D call TRBD1 (6 bases). Deletions cut 4 bases from V and 3 bases from J, with 25 bases between. The CDR3 consists of 18 residues. Per germline, CDR1 SGHNT and CDR2 YYREEE (reference sequence). The CDR3 reads CASSPSRDTTIPDYGYTF. The CDR3 bases are TGTGCCAGCAGCCCATCCCGGGACACAACGATACCGGACTATGGCTACACCTTC.

The genes are TRBV18 and TRBJ1-3; possible D gene TRBD1, 6 bases. The length of the CDR3 is 16 residues. The ends were cut back, 3 bases at V and 3 bases at J, with 15 bases in the middle. Per the germline V gene, CDR1 is KGHSH and CDR2 is LQKENI. The CDR3 is CASSPSMGAGGNTIYF. The CDR3 region has the DNA TGTGCCAGCTCACCGTCAATGGGGGCCGGTGGAAACACCATATATTTT. Drawing the rest from reference TRBV18 and TRBJ1-3, the complete variable domain is NAGVMQNPRHLVRRRGQEARLRCSPMKGHSHVYWYRQLPEEGLKFMVYLQKENIIDESGMPKERFSAEFPKEGPSILRIQQVVRGDSAAYFCASSPSMGAGGNTIYFGEGSWLTVV.

This clone has only one observation. This chain joins TRBV19 and TRBJ2-5; no reliable D call. V was shortened by 3 bases and J by 2 bases, with 7 bases between the two germline ends. From germline, CDR1 is LNHDA and CDR2 SQIVND (reference sequence). The length of the CDR3 is 13 residues. In DNA form, the CDR3 reads TGTGCCAGTAGTATCGCAGGACAAGAGACCCAGTACTTC. Translation: CASSIAGQETQYF.

This sequence joins TRBV28 and TRBJ1-1; D might be TRBD1 (6 bases). Trimming took off 8 bases at V and 8 bases at J, with 15 bases between the two ends. The length of the CDR3 is 12 residues. The germline V gene has CDR1 MDHEN and CDR2 SYDVKM. The CDR3 DNA is TGTGCCAGCCTGAAAGGGGGGGCCGAAGCTTTCTTT. Translated: CASLKGGAEAFF.

The chain recombines TRBV15 with TRBJ1-2; the match to TRBD1 covers 11 bases. The CDR3 totals 16 residues. Germline values: CDR1 LNHNV, CDR2 YYDKDF (reference sequence). Unmatched junction bases numbered 9, after V lost 2 bases and J lost 7 bases. CDR3 sequence: CATSRRTGGARVGYTF. DNA for the CDR3: TGTGCCACCAGCAGACGGACAGGGGGCGCCAGGGTTGGCTACACCTTC.

The V and J genes are TRBV7-6 and TRBJ2-5; TRBD2 agrees at 7 bases. J lost 2 bases, V lost 2 bases, and 5 bases had no gene match. This CDR3 is 15 amino acids long. Germline-derived CDR1 and CDR2 are SGHVS and FNYEAQ. CDR3 residues: CASSLSSGEQETQYF. In DNA, the CDR3 is TGTGCCAGCAGCTTATCGAGCGGGGAGCAAGAGACCCAGTACTTC.

V gene TRBV3-1 (or the pseudogene TRBV3-2) combines with J gene TRBJ2-1; D not resolved. V gave up 1 base and J gave up 8 bases, with 9 bases separating them. The CDR3 sequence is 13 residues long. Germline V CDR1 and CDR2: LGHDT, YNNKEL (reference sequence). CDR3 sequence reads: CASSQVVADEQFF. For the CDR3, the DNA is TGTGCCAGCAGCCAAGTCGTCGCGGATGAGCAGTTCTTC.

A single count supports this clone. The genes are TRBV6-5 and TRBJ1-1, with D hard to call. V was pared by 5 bases and J by 4 bases, with 11 bases between. CDR1 is MNHEY, CDR2 SVGAGI, per germline. The CDR3 length is 13 residues. The CDR3 DNA is TGTGCCAGCAGTCCGGGTACGGGCACTGAAGCTTTCTTT. Translated: CASSPGTGTEAFF.

V and J are TRBV27 and TRBJ1-4; 7 bases match TRBD1. Germline values: CDR1 MNHEY, CDR2 SMNVEV (reference sequence). With 7 bases clipped from V and 3 bases from J, the junction kept 11 bases outside the gene matches. The length of the CDR3 is 16 residues. The CDR3 DNA is TGTGCCAGCAAGTTTAGGGACAGTGCTTCTAATGAAAAACTGTTTTTT. Amino acid sequence: CASKFRDSASNEKLFF.

The chain carries TRBV9 and TRBJ2-7; 7 bases are shared with TRBD2. Germline lookup yields CDR1 SGDLS and CDR2 YYNGEE. V trimming: 1 base; J trimming: 6 bases; junction bases outside the gene matches: 4. This CDR3 comprises 13 residues. The CDR3 DNA follows: TGTGCCAGCAGCGTACAGACTAGCAGCGAGCAGTACTTC. Translated, it gives CASSVQTSSEQYF.

This clone turned up a few times. The V and J genes are TRBV4-3 and TRBJ2-1; tentative D call: TRBD2 (5 bases). The CDR3 is 18 amino acids. CDR1 is LGHNA and CDR2 is YSLEER in the germline V gene. Trimming removed 5 bases from V and 0 bases from J, with 20 bases in between. Here the CDR3 DNA reads TGCGCCAGCAGCGTTCACTGGACTCCCGAGAGCTCCTACAATGAGCAGTTCTTC. This translates into CASSVHWTPESSYNEQFF.